Described below is a single TCR beta chain sequence and its context. Each of the donors was a healthy bone marrow donor. Donors had nominal health at sampling but likely had unrecorded immune exposures. Losses at the gene ends were 3 bases for V and 7 bases for J; bases not matched to a gene: 2. Germline-derived CDR1 and CDR2 are SGHRS and YFSETQ. The CDR3 has 13 residues. The data are from a study of cytomegalovirus exposure and HLA in healthy donors. Primers: 60 Vbeta forward and 13 Jbeta reverse. Profiling relied on immunoSEQ multiplex PCR, and the TCRdb table lists in-frame clones only, not all of them. The sample yields about 84,000 clones, around 66% seen once.

This TCR was recovered from a woman between 40 and 55 years old in good health and CMV-seropositive. The chain uses TRBV5-1 and TRBJ1-5; TRBD1 matches 9 bases. Sequenced material: PBMCs. The CDR3 loop is CASSSGQGQPQHF. CDR3 DNA: TGCGCCAGCAGCTCGGGACAGGGACAGCCCCAGCATTTT.